This is a list of T cell receptor beta chains from one sample in a study of T cell repertoires in cytomegalovirus infection. A single record per CDR3 protein comes from TCRdb applying MiXCR to the reads. The sample has approximately 500,000 distinct CDR3 sequences, 16% seen once; the top ten hold more than 20%. What was sequenced was CD8+ T cells from PBMCs. These receptors were collected from a human donor in good health (CMV status not recorded). Some clones in this sample may be carry-over from other donors' samples. CDR3s include the opening cysteine and the closing phenylalanine or tryptophan.

TRBJ1-3 TRBV12-3/TRBV12-4 CASIKSSGNTIYF
TRBJ1-2 TRBV27 CASSNGQGYGYTF
TRBJ2-3 TRBV20-1 CSAQDLTSTDTQYF
TRBJ2-1 TRBV7-9 CASSYDQYNEQFF
TRBJ1-3 TRBV9 CASSVHKAPGNTIYF
TRBJ2-5 TRBV7-9 CAIRWQTQETQYF
TRBJ1-5 TRBV19 CASSTNLLGRYSNQPQHF
TRBJ1-1 TRBV27 CASSLAGDAPMNTEAFF
TRBJ2-7 TRBV14 CASSQDGDSERKQYF
TRBJ1-1 TRBV5-4 CASSLVSEGVNTEAFF
TRBJ1-1 TRBV29-1 CSVGGQMNTEAFF
TRBJ2-7 TRBV27 CASSSVGGASYEQYF
TRBJ1-5 TRBV24-1 CATSDLPGDGNQPQHF
TRBJ2-1 TRBV5-6 CASSLVLASYNEQFF
TRBJ1-2 TRBV7-3 CASRYGTADGYTF
TRBJ2-1 TRBV19 CASTQDRGVYNEQFF
TRBJ2-1 TRBV3-1 CASSHLLVTTEYNEQFF
TRBJ1-1 TRBV28 CAPYRGGDTEAFF
TRBJ2-1 TRBV19 CASSLAGAIDNEQFF
TRBJ2-3 TRBV2 CASKDRDQADTQYF